This T cell receptor (beta chain) was found in a study of shared clonotypes between healthy human individuals. The CDR3 extends over 14 amino acids. Per germline, CDR1 SGHTA and CDR2 FQGNSA. V lost 9 bases to trimming and J lost 7 bases; unmatched junction nucleotides: 11. The table came from immunoSEQ multiplex PCR; TCRdb's copy has only in-frame clones and leaves some out. Among about 380,000 clones listed, just over 95% were seen once. The receptor was derived from a man aged 25 to 45 in good health. The rearrangement joins TRBV7-2 to TRBJ2-1, with 8 nucleotides matching TRBD2. Sequenced sample: memory CD8+ T cells sorted from blood. As for subset: CD45RO+ cells pooled with CCR7-negative TemRA cells. CDR3 region: CASTGTSPRNEQFF. The CDR3, as DNA: TGTGCCAGTACCGGGACTAGTCCCCGAAATGAGCAGTTCTTC.